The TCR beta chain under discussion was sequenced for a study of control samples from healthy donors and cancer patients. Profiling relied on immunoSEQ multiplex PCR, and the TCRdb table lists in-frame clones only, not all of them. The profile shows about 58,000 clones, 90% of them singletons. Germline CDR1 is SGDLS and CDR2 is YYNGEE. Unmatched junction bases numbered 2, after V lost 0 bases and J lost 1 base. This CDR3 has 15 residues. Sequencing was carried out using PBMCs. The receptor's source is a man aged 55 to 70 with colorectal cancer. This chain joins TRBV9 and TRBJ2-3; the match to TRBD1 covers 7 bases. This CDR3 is CASSVEGGGTDTQYF. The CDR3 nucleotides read TGTGCCAGCAGCGTAGAAGGGGGCGGCACAGATACGCAGTATTTT. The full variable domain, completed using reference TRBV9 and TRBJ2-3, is DSGVTQTPKHLITATGQRVTLRCSPRSGDLSVYWYQQSLDQGLQFLIQYYNGEERAKGNILERFSAQQFPDLHSELNLSSLELGDSALYFCASSVEGGGTDTQYFGPGTRLTVL.